This TCR beta chain was obtained from a study of graft-versus-host responses after intestinal transplantation. This table comes from immunoSEQ multiplex PCR, and its TCRdb copy is limited to in-frame clones, with some not included. The sample lists tens of thousands of clones; more than 85% were seen once. As regards this clone: Its matching antigen is unknown.

Study-level results: GvH clones were identified in recipient marrow, with some first appearing in ileum or blood.

This CDR3 region has 16 residues. CDR1 and CDR2 (germline): SGHAT, FQNNGV. Trimming removed 0 bases from V and 4 bases from J; junction bases left unmatched: 5. This sequence joins TRBV11-2 and TRBJ1-2, with TRBD1 matching over 10 bases. The receptor was isolated from a human donor who received an intestinal transplant. The source was unstimulated CD8+ T cells sorted from spleen or lymph node cells, collected before intestinal transplant. The CDR3 bases are TGTGCCAGCAGCTTAGATCCGGGACAGGGGATCTATGGCTACACCTTC. Its translation is CASSLDPGQGIYGYTF.